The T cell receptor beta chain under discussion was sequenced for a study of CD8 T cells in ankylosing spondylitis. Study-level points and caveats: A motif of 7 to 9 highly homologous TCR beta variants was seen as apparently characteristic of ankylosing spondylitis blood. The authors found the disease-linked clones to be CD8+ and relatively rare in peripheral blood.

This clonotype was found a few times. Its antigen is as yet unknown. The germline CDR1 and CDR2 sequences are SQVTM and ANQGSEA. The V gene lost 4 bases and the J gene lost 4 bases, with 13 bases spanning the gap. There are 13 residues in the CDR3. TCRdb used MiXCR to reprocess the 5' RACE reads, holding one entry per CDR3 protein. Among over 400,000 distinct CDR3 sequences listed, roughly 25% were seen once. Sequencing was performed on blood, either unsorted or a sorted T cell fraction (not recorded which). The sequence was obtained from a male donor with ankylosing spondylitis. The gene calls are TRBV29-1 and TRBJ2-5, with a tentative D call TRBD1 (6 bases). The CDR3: CSVGDTGGETQYF. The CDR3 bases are TGCAGCGTTGGGGACACCGGAGGAGAGACCCAGTACTTC.